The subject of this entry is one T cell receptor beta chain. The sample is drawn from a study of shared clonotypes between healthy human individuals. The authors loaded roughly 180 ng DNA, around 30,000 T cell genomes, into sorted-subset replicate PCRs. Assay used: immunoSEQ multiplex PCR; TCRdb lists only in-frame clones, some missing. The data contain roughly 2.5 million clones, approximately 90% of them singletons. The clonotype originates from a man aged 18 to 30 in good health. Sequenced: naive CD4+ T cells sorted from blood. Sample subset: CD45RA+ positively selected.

The CDR3: CAISTKNNYGYTF. As DNA, the CDR3 is TGTGCCATCAGTACGAAGAATAACTATGGCTACACCTTC. The chain carries TRBV10-3 and TRBJ1-2, with D hard to call. The CDR3 spans 13 residues. Trimming pared 5 bases from V and 1 base from J, leaving 8 bases between. Germline CDR1 and CDR2: ENHRY and SYGVKD.